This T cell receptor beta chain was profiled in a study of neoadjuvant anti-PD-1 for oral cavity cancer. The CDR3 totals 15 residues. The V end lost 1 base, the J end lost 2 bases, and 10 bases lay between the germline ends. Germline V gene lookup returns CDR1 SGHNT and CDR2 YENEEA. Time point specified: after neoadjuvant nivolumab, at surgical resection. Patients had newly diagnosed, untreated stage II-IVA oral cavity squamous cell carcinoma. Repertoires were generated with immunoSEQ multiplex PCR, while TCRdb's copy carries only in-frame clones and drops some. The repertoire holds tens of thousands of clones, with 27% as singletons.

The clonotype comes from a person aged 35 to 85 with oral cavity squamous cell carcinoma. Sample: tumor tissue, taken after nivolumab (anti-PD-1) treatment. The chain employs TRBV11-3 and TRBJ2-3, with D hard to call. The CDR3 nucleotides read TGTGCCAGCAGCTTAGCCGCCACCCCCACAGATACGCAGTATTTT. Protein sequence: CASSLAATPTDTQYF.